The rows below give T cell receptor beta chains drawn from one sample of a study of PD-1 blockade in classical Hodgkin lymphoma. Assay used: immunoSEQ multiplex PCR; TCRdb lists only in-frame clones, some missing. The table has about 64,000 clones, roughly 89% seen once. The input for sequencing was peripheral blood mononuclear cells (PBMCs), taken before the fourth cycle of nivolumab. These receptors all come from a human donor with classical Hodgkin lymphoma. Both conserved end residues are part of each CDR3. The order of the fields is D gene, J gene, clone size, V gene, CDR3 protein, CDR3 DNA. The D gene is left open where the match is weak. Where a row states a size, it is once, few, many or the class of an expanded clone; other rows omit it.

D gene: -
J gene: TRBJ1-4
clone size: once
V gene: TRBV21-1
CDR3 protein: CASSTRFRGRFHLERRDEKLFF
CDR3 DNA: TGTGCCAGCAGCACCCGTTTTAGGGGTAGGTTTCACTTAGAAAGGCGGGATGAAAAACTGTTTTTT

D gene: -
J gene: TRBJ2-3
clone size: -
V gene: TRBV30
CDR3 protein: CAWSVLGVDTQYF
CDR3 DNA: TGTGCCTGGAGTGTACTGGGGGTGGATACGCAGTATTTT

D gene: -
J gene: TRBJ1-2
clone size: -
V gene: TRBV7-9
CDR3 protein: CASSLAAESDYGYTF
CDR3 DNA: TGTGCCAGCAGCTTAGCCGCGGAATCTGACTATGGCTACACCTTC

D gene: -
J gene: TRBJ1-1
clone size: -
V gene: TRBV13
CDR3 protein: CASSPGMPEAFF
CDR3 DNA: TGTGCCAGCAGCCCCGGTATGCCTGAAGCTTTCTTT

D gene: TRBD2
J gene: TRBJ2-7
clone size: -
V gene: TRBV25-1
CDR3 protein: CASSGNGGGWYEQYF
CDR3 DNA: TGTGCCAGCAGCGGAAATGGGGGGGGTTGGTACGAGCAGTACTTC

D gene: -
J gene: TRBJ1-6
clone size: -
V gene: TRBV30
CDR3 protein: CAWTPADYNSPLHF
CDR3 DNA: TGTGCCTGGACCCCCGCCGATTATAATTCACCCCTCCACTTT

D gene: -
J gene: TRBJ1-1
clone size: -
V gene: TRBV6-1
CDR3 protein: CASSDTGMNTEAFF
CDR3 DNA: TGTGCCAGCAGTGATACAGGGATGAACACTGAAGCTTTCTTT

D gene: -
J gene: TRBJ2-3
clone size: -
V gene: TRBV4-1
CDR3 protein: CASSQLYTQYF
CDR3 DNA: TGCGCCAGCAGCCAGCTGTACACGCAGTATTTT

D gene: -
J gene: TRBJ1-2
clone size: -
V gene: TRBV9
CDR3 protein: CASSSQGGYTF
CDR3 DNA: TGTGCCAGCAGCTCCCAGGGTGGCTACACCTTC

D gene: -
J gene: TRBJ1-6
clone size: -
V gene: TRBV5-4
CDR3 protein: CASSLFRALSPLHF
CDR3 DNA: TGTGCCAGCAGCTTATTCAGGGCTCTCTCACCCCTCCACTTT

D gene: TRBD2
J gene: TRBJ2-3
clone size: -
V gene: TRBV7-2
CDR3 protein: CASSLTSGTPSTDTQYF
CDR3 DNA: TGTGCCAGCAGCTTGACTAGCGGGACTCCTAGCACAGATACGCAGTATTTT

D gene: -
J gene: TRBJ1-3
clone size: once
V gene: TRBV5-4
CDR3 protein: CASSGDRSGNTIYF
CDR3 DNA: TGTGCCAGCAGCGGGGATCGGTCTGGAAACACCATATATTTT

D gene: TRBD1
J gene: TRBJ1-1
clone size: -
V gene: TRBV2
CDR3 protein: CATTRGQGGTEAFF
CDR3 DNA: TGTGCCACCACCAGGGGACAGGGGGGCACTGAAGCTTTCTTT

D gene: -
J gene: TRBJ2-1
clone size: -
V gene: TRBV4-1
CDR3 protein: CASSQGYNEQFF
CDR3 DNA: TGCGCCAGCAGCCAAGGGTACAATGAGCAGTTCTTC

D gene: -
J gene: TRBJ1-3
clone size: -
V gene: TRBV9
CDR3 protein: CASSPRAEASSGNTIYF
CDR3 DNA: TGTGCCAGCAGCCCCCGGGCGGAGGCTAGCTCTGGAAACACCATATATTTT

D gene: TRBD1
J gene: TRBJ2-7
clone size: -
V gene: TRBV27
CDR3 protein: CASSLWFRQGTGFSYEQYF
CDR3 DNA: TGTGCCAGCAGTTTATGGTTTCGACAGGGAACGGGTTTCTCCTACGAGCAGTACTTC

D gene: -
J gene: TRBJ1-6
clone size: -
V gene: TRBV13
CDR3 protein: CASSSTSSPLHF
CDR3 DNA: TGTGCCAGCAGTTCCACGAGTTCACCCCTCCACTTT

D gene: -
J gene: TRBJ2-5
clone size: -
V gene: TRBV4-2
CDR3 protein: CASSQVGLAAVETQYF
CDR3 DNA: TGTGCCAGCAGCCAAGTTGGGCTAGCAGCCGTAGAGACCCAGTACTTC

D gene: TRBD1
J gene: TRBJ1-2
clone size: -
V gene: TRBV30
CDR3 protein: CAWWRGRGLYGYTF
CDR3 DNA: TGTGCCTGGTGGAGGGGGCGAGGGTTATATGGCTACACCTTC

D gene: -
J gene: TRBJ1-4
clone size: -
V gene: TRBV28
CDR3 protein: CASSFWTANEKLFF
CDR3 DNA: TGTGCCAGCAGTTTTTGGACCGCTAATGAAAAACTGTTTTTT

D gene: -
J gene: TRBJ1-1
clone size: -
V gene: TRBV18
CDR3 protein: CASSPWGYTEAFF
CDR3 DNA: TGTGCCAGCTCACCATGGGGGTACACTGAAGCTTTCTTT

D gene: -
J gene: TRBJ1-1
clone size: -
V gene: TRBV7-9
CDR3 protein: CASSLQENTEAFF
CDR3 DNA: TGTGCCAGCAGCTTACAGGAAAACACTGAAGCTTTCTTT

D gene: -
J gene: TRBJ1-2
clone size: -
V gene: TRBV5-4
CDR3 protein: CASSSDRFYGYTF
CDR3 DNA: TGTGCCAGCAGCTCGGACAGATTCTATGGCTACACCTTC

D gene: -
J gene: TRBJ1-1
clone size: once
V gene: TRBV5-4
CDR3 protein: CASSYNTVGDTEAFF
CDR3 DNA: TGTGCCAGCAGCTATAATACGGTTGGGGACACTGAAGCTTTCTTT